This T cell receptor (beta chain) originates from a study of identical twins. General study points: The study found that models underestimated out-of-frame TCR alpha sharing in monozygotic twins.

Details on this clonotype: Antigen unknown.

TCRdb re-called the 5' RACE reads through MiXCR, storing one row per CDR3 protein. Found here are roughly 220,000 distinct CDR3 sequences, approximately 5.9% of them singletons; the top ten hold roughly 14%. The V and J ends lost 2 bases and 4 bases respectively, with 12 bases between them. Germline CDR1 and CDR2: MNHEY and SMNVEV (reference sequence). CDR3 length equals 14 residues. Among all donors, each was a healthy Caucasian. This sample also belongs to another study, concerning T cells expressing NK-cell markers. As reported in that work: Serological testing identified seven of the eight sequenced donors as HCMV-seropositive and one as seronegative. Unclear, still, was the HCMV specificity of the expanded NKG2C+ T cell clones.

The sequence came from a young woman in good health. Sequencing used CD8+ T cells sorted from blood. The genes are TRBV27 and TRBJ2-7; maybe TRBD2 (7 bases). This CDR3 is CASSLLGGPYEQYF. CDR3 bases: TGTGCCAGCAGTTTACTCGGGGGGCCTTACGAGCAGTACTTC.